This T cell receptor beta chain was recorded in a study of T cell responses to AZD1222 COVID-19 vaccine. Produced via immunoSEQ multiplex PCR; TCRdb's table is partial and in-frame only. The data contain fewer than 200,000 clones, 92% of them singletons. This CDR3 is built from 13 residues. The V gene's germline CDR1 is LNHDA and CDR2 SQIVND (reference sequence). Deletions cut 4 bases from V and 3 bases from J, with 9 bases between. Details on this clone: Antigen: not known.

Study-level results: Recipients of two AZD1222 doses showed rising Spike-specific TCR breadth and depth. At baseline, just 5 or 6 AZD1222 recipients tested seropositive. Reportedly, nearly half of unique spike TCRs recognized epitopes outside B.1.351/B.1.1.7 mutations. The donor cohort was predominantly white British with a female majority, and clonal diversity may have been underestimated.

This specimen was peripheral blood, taken on day 0 of MenACWY control vaccination. The receptor's source is an adult in good health. The J gene is TRBJ1-1, the V gene TRBV19; possible D gene TRBD1, 5 bases. In nucleotides, the CDR3 is TGTGCCAGTAGTACTGGGGGATACACTGAAGCTTTCTTT. Protein: CASSTGGYTEAFF. Full variable domain (remainder filled in from reference TRBV19 and TRBJ1-1): DGGITQSPKYLFRKEGQNVTLSCEQNLNHDAMYWYRQDPGQGLRLIYYSQIVNDFQKGDIAEGYSVSREKKESFPLTVTSAQKNPTAFYLCASSTGGYTEAFFGQGTRLTVV.